These T cell receptor beta chains were read from a single sample in a study of blood T cell repertoires in COVID-19. The data were produced by immunoSEQ multiplex PCR, yet TCRdb's version contains in-frame clones alone and is incomplete. Found here are roughly 200,000 clones, 65% to 90% of them singletons; the top ten hold roughly an eighth. Sequencing was carried out using peripheral blood. These receptors originate from a human donor in a cohort sampled during active COVID-19. CDR3s include the opening cysteine and the closing phenylalanine or tryptophan. The D gene is left open where the match is weak. Rows may omit the clone size; those that give it use once, few, many or a size class.

abundance: .
d_gene: .
j_gene: TRBJ2-3
v_gene: TRBV4-1
CDR3nt: TGCGCCAGCAGCCAAGTAGTAGTTGATACGCAGTATTTT
CDR3aa: CASSQVVVDTQYF

abundance: .
d_gene: .
j_gene: TRBJ2-7
v_gene: TRBV3-1/TRBV3-2
CDR3nt: TGTGCCAGCAGCCTTCGGTTTGCCTACGAGCAGTACTTC
CDR3aa: CASSLRFAYEQYF

abundance: .
d_gene: .
j_gene: TRBJ2-7
v_gene: TRBV10-2
CDR3nt: TGCGCCGCTCGCAGGGGCGGCTACGAGCAGTACTTC
CDR3aa: CAARRGGYEQYF

abundance: .
d_gene: TRBD1
j_gene: TRBJ1-1
v_gene: TRBV6-5
CDR3nt: TGTGCCAGCAGTCAACAGGGGTCTGAAGCTTTCTTT
CDR3aa: CASSQQGSEAFF

abundance: .
d_gene: TRBD1
j_gene: TRBJ2-1
v_gene: TRBV6-6
CDR3nt: TGTGCCAGCAGTGCGACAGGGGGCGGGCGAAACAATGAGCAGTTCTTC
CDR3aa: CASSATGGGRNNEQFF

abundance: .
d_gene: TRBD2
j_gene: TRBJ2-1
v_gene: TRBV28
CDR3nt: TGTGCCAGCAGTTTATCCCTCGGCGGGAGCTCCTACAATGAGCAGTTCTTC
CDR3aa: CASSLSLGGSSYNEQFF

abundance: .
d_gene: .
j_gene: TRBJ2-7
v_gene: TRBV6-2/TRBV6-3
CDR3nt: TGTGCCAGCAGTTATGTTAATCGAGGGTCCGAGCAGTACTTC
CDR3aa: CASSYVNRGSEQYF

abundance: .
d_gene: TRBD2
j_gene: TRBJ2-1
v_gene: TRBV24-1
CDR3nt: TGTGCCACCAGTGCAGCGGGAGATTACAATGAGCAGTTCTTC
CDR3aa: CATSAAGDYNEQFF

abundance: .
d_gene: .
j_gene: TRBJ1-6
v_gene: TRBV5-6
CDR3nt: TGTGCCAGCAGCTTGGGTACAGTTTCACCCCTCCACTTT
CDR3aa: CASSLGTVSPLHF

abundance: few
d_gene: .
j_gene: TRBJ2-7
v_gene: TRBV5-1
CDR3nt: TGCGCCAGCAGACTCCGTGGTAGTAATGCGTACGAGCAGTACTTC
CDR3aa: CASRLRGSNAYEQYF

abundance: .
d_gene: TRBD1
j_gene: TRBJ1-5
v_gene: TRBV7-9
CDR3nt: TGTGCCAGCACCCCAGGGGGGAGTAGCAATCAGCCCCAGCATTTT
CDR3aa: CASTPGGSSNQPQHF

abundance: .
d_gene: TRBD2
j_gene: TRBJ2-1
v_gene: TRBV5-1
CDR3nt: TGCGCCAGCAGCTTACTAGCGGGAAGGAATGAGCAGTTCTTC
CDR3aa: CASSLLAGRNEQFF

abundance: .
d_gene: .
j_gene: TRBJ2-1
v_gene: TRBV3-1/TRBV3-2
CDR3nt: TGTGCCAGCAGCCAAGAGGAGTACAATGAGCAGTTCTTC
CDR3aa: CASSQEEYNEQFF

abundance: .
d_gene: TRBD1
j_gene: TRBJ1-5
v_gene: TRBV12-5
CDR3nt: TGTGCTAGTGGTTTGGGACAGGGGAGGCGACAGCCCCAGCATTTT
CDR3aa: CASGLGQGRRQPQHF

abundance: .
d_gene: .
j_gene: TRBJ2-1
v_gene: TRBV4-1
CDR3nt: TGCGCCAGCAGCCATGATGTAGCCGCGGGCCTCCAGTTCTTC
CDR3aa: CASSHDVAAGLQFF

abundance: .
d_gene: TRBD2
j_gene: TRBJ2-2
v_gene: TRBV19
CDR3nt: TGTGCCACCGGACTAGGGAACACCGGGGAGCTGTTTTTT
CDR3aa: CATGLGNTGELFF

abundance: .
d_gene: TRBD1
j_gene: TRBJ2-5
v_gene: TRBV18
CDR3nt: TGTGCCAGCTCCCTGGGACAGGGAGAGACCCAGTACTTC
CDR3aa: CASSLGQGETQYF

abundance: once
d_gene: .
j_gene: TRBJ1-5
v_gene: TRBV28
CDR3nt: TGTGCCAGCACTAACAGGGAGAATCAGCCCCAGCATTTT
CDR3aa: CASTNRENQPQHF

abundance: .
d_gene: .
j_gene: TRBJ2-7
v_gene: TRBV5-6
CDR3nt: TGTGCCAGCAGCTTCGAGGAGGGTTACGAGCAGTACTTC
CDR3aa: CASSFEEGYEQYF

abundance: .
d_gene: .
j_gene: TRBJ1-1
v_gene: TRBV11-2
CDR3nt: TGTGCCAGCAGCTTAGATACAGGGAGAACACTGAGGGCTTTCTTT
CDR3aa: CASSLDTGRTLRAFF

abundance: .
d_gene: TRBD2
j_gene: TRBJ2-3
v_gene: TRBV7-9
CDR3nt: TGTGCCAGCAGCTTAGGGGGACTAGCGGTTACAGATACGCAGTATTTT
CDR3aa: CASSLGGLAVTDTQYF

abundance: .
d_gene: .
j_gene: TRBJ2-5
v_gene: TRBV11-2
CDR3nt: TGTGCCAGCAGCTTAGGGGCAGGGTCCCAAGAGACCCAGTACTTC
CDR3aa: CASSLGAGSQETQYF

abundance: .
d_gene: TRBD1
j_gene: TRBJ2-5
v_gene: TRBV9
CDR3nt: TGTGCCAGCAGCGTAGAGGGGGCAGGGGGCCAGGAGACCCAGTACTTC
CDR3aa: CASSVEGAGGQETQYF

abundance: .
d_gene: .
j_gene: TRBJ1-4
v_gene: TRBV2
CDR3nt: TGTGCCAGCAATAGAGACAGGAATAATGAAAAACTGTTTTTT
CDR3aa: CASNRDRNNEKLFF

abundance: once
d_gene: TRBD1
j_gene: TRBJ2-7
v_gene: TRBV5-6
CDR3nt: TGTGCCAGCAGCTTGGGCAGGGGGTCCGAGCAGTACTTC
CDR3aa: CASSLGRGSEQYF

abundance: .
d_gene: .
j_gene: TRBJ1-6
v_gene: TRBV28
CDR3nt: TGTGCCAGCAGTCCTACGTATTCACCCCTCCACTTT
CDR3aa: CASSPTYSPLHF

abundance: .
d_gene: TRBD2
j_gene: TRBJ2-1
v_gene: TRBV2
CDR3nt: TGTGCCAGCAGTGCGCTAGCGGGAGCCCCAAATGAGCAGTTCTTC
CDR3aa: CASSALAGAPNEQFF

abundance: .
d_gene: TRBD2
j_gene: TRBJ2-5
v_gene: TRBV6-5
CDR3nt: TGTGCCAGCAGTTACACTAGCGGGGGTGTCAAAGAGACCCAGTACTTC
CDR3aa: CASSYTSGGVKETQYF

abundance: .
d_gene: TRBD2
j_gene: TRBJ2-1
v_gene: TRBV5-4
CDR3nt: TGTGCCAGCAGCCCCGGCGGGTCTAGCGGGAACAATGAGCAGTTCTTC
CDR3aa: CASSPGGSSGNNEQFF

abundance: .
d_gene: TRBD1
j_gene: TRBJ2-1
v_gene: TRBV28
CDR3nt: TGTGCCAGCAGGGGCCGGGACAGTTCCTCCTACAATGAGCAGTTCTTC
CDR3aa: CASRGRDSSSYNEQFF

abundance: once
d_gene: TRBD1
j_gene: TRBJ2-3
v_gene: TRBV27
CDR3nt: TGTGCCAGCAAGGTTCGGACAGGGCTAGCAGATACGCAGTATTTT
CDR3aa: CASKVRTGLADTQYF

abundance: many
d_gene: TRBD1
j_gene: TRBJ1-5
v_gene: TRBV28
CDR3nt: TGTGCCAGCAGCCGGGACAGGGGGATGAAGCCCCAGCATTTT
CDR3aa: CASSRDRGMKPQHF

abundance: once
d_gene: TRBD2
j_gene: TRBJ2-1
v_gene: TRBV7-2
CDR3nt: TGTGCCAGCAGCCGGGACCGACTAGCGGAGCAGTTCTTC
CDR3aa: CASSRDRLAEQFF

abundance: .
d_gene: .
j_gene: TRBJ2-7
v_gene: TRBV3-1/TRBV3-2
CDR3nt: TGTGCCAGCAGCCAAGGTGGGGCATATAGACCACTACAGTACTTC
CDR3aa: CASSQGGAYRPLQYF

abundance: .
d_gene: TRBD1
j_gene: TRBJ1-2
v_gene: TRBV6-2/TRBV6-3
CDR3nt: TGTGCCAGCAGTATCACCGGGACAGCAAATGGCTACACCTTC
CDR3aa: CASSITGTANGYTF

abundance: .
d_gene: TRBD1
j_gene: TRBJ2-5
v_gene: TRBV5-1
CDR3nt: TGCGCCAGCAGCTTGGGCAGGGACAGGGCAATGGAGACCCAGTACTTC
CDR3aa: CASSLGRDRAMETQYF

abundance: .
d_gene: .
j_gene: TRBJ2-7
v_gene: TRBV7-9
CDR3nt: TGTGCCAGCAGCTTATCGGGAATCTACGAGCAGTACTTC
CDR3aa: CASSLSGIYEQYF

abundance: once
d_gene: TRBD2
j_gene: TRBJ2-1
v_gene: TRBV9
CDR3nt: TGTGCCAGCAGCCCGCAAGGGACTAGCTCCTACAATGAGCAGTTCTTC
CDR3aa: CASSPQGTSSYNEQFF

abundance: .
d_gene: .
j_gene: TRBJ2-7
v_gene: TRBV28
CDR3nt: TGTGCCAGCGGTGAGGCTACGCAAGAACCAGCACGATCTTGCGAGCAGTACTTC
CDR3aa: CASGEATQEPARSCEQYF

abundance: .
d_gene: .
j_gene: TRBJ1-5
v_gene: TRBV19
CDR3nt: TGTGCCAGTAGTCCAGGTGGGGGACTCTATAGCAATCAGCCCCAGCATTTT
CDR3aa: CASSPGGGLYSNQPQHF

abundance: .
d_gene: .
j_gene: TRBJ1-1
v_gene: TRBV3-1/TRBV3-2
CDR3nt: TGTGCCAGCAGCGTTATACAGGGGAACACTGAAGCTTTCTTT
CDR3aa: CASSVIQGNTEAFF

abundance: .
d_gene: .
j_gene: TRBJ1-6
v_gene: TRBV28
CDR3nt: TGTGCCAGCACTACGATTCCTCATAATTCACCCCTCCACTTT
CDR3aa: CASTTIPHNSPLHF

abundance: .
d_gene: TRBD2
j_gene: TRBJ2-2
v_gene: TRBV7-9
CDR3nt: TGTGCCAGCAGCTTTAACCGGGAGGTGATCGGGGAGCTGTTTTTT
CDR3aa: CASSFNREVIGELFF

abundance: .
d_gene: TRBD1
j_gene: TRBJ1-6
v_gene: TRBV2
CDR3nt: TGTGCCAGCAGTGAAGGGACAGGGTTTTCACCCCTCCACTTT
CDR3aa: CASSEGTGFSPLHF

abundance: .
d_gene: .
j_gene: TRBJ2-1
v_gene: TRBV5-4
CDR3nt: TGTGCCAGCAGCTTGGAGGGGATCTATGAGCAGTTCTTC
CDR3aa: CASSLEGIYEQFF

abundance: .
d_gene: TRBD2
j_gene: TRBJ2-6
v_gene: TRBV2
CDR3nt: TGTGCCAGCGCGGGAGGGAGCTCTGGGGCCAACGTCCTGACTTTC
CDR3aa: CASAGGSSGANVLTF

abundance: .
d_gene: TRBD1
j_gene: TRBJ1-2
v_gene: TRBV5-4
CDR3nt: TGTGCCAGCAGCCCCGGGACAGGGGGTCTTGGCTACACCTTC
CDR3aa: CASSPGTGGLGYTF

abundance: .
d_gene: TRBD1
j_gene: TRBJ1-4
v_gene: TRBV5-1
CDR3nt: TGCGCCAGCAGCGGAACAGGGGCCAGTAATGAAAAACTGTTTTTT
CDR3aa: CASSGTGASNEKLFF

abundance: once
d_gene: TRBD1
j_gene: TRBJ1-6
v_gene: TRBV25-1
CDR3nt: TGTGCCAGCGCGGGACAGACCCTAACTTCACCCCTCCACTTT
CDR3aa: CASAGQTLTSPLHF